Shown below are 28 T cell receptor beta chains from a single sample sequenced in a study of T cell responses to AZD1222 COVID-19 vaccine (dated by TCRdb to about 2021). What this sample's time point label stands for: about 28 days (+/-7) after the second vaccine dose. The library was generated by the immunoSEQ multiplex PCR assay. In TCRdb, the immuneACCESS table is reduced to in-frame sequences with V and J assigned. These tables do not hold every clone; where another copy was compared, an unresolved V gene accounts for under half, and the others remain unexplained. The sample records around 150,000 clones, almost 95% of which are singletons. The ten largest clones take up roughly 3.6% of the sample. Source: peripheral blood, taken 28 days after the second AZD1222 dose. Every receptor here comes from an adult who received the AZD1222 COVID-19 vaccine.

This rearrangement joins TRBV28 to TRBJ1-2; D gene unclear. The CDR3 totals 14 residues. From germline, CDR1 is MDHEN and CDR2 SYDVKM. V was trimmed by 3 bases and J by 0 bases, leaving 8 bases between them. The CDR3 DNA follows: TGTGCCAGCAGTTTGGGCAGTTCTAACTATGGCTACACCTTC. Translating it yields CASSLGSSNYGYTF.

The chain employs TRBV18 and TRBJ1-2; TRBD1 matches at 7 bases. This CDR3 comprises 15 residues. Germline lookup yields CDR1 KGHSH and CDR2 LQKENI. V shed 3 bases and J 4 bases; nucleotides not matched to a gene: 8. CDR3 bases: TGTGCCAGCTCACCTAACAGGGGATCTGGCTATGGCTACACCTTC. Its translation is CASSPNRGSGYGYTF. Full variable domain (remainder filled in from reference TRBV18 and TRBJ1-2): NAGVMQNPRHLVRRRGQEARLRCSPMKGHSHVYWYRQLPEEGLKFMVYLQKENIIDESGMPKERFSAEFPKEGPSILRIQQVVRGDSAAYFCASSPNRGSGYGYTFGSGTRLTVV.

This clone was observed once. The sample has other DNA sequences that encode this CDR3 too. CDR3 sequence: CASSPPGTSSYNEQFF. CDR3 nucleotide sequence: TGTGCCAGCAGTCCACCCGGGACCAGCTCCTACAATGAGCAGTTCTTC. The chain links TRBV28 to TRBJ2-1; D assignment may be TRBD1 or TRBD2 (5 bases each). V dropped 5 bases and J dropped 0 bases, with 14 bases sitting between them. Germline-derived CDR1 and CDR2 are MDHEN and SYDVKM. This CDR3 has 16 amino acids.

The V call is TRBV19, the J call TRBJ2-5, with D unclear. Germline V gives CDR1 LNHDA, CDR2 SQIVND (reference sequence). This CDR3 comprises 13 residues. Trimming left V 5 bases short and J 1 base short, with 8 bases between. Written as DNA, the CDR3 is TGTGCCAGTAGTCAAGGCAGCCAAGAGACCCAGTACTTC. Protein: CASSQGSQETQYF.

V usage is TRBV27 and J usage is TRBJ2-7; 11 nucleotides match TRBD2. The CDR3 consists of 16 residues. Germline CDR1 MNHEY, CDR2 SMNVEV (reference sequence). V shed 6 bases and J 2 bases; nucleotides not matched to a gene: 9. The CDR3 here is CASRPKTSGAAYEQYF. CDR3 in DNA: TGTGCCAGCAGACCCAAGACTAGCGGGGCCGCCTACGAGCAGTACTTC.

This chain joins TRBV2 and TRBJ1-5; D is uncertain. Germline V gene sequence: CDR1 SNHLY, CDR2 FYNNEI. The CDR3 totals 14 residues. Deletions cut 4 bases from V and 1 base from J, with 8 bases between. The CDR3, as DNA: TGTGCCAGCAGTGGCGGTAGGAGCAATCAGCCCCAGCATTTT. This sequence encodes CASSGGRSNQPQHF.

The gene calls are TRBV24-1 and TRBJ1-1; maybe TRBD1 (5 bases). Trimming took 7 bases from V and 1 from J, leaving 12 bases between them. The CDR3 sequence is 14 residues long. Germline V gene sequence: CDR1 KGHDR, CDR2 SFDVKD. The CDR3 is CATRRGRANTEAFF. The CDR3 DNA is TGTGCCACCAGAAGAGGCAGGGCGAACACTGAAGCTTTCTTT.

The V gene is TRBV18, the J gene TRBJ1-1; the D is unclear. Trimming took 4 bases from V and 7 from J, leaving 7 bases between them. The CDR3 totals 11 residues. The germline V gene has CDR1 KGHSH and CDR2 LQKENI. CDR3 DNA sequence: TGTGCCAGCTCACGGGAGATTGAAGCTTTCTTT. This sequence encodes CASSREIEAFF.

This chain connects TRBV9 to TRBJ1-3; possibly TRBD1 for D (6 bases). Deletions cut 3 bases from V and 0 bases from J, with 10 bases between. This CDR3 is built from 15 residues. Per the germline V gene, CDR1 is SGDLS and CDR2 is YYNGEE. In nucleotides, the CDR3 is TGTGCCAGCAGCGGCACGGACAGCTCTGGAAACACCATATATTTT. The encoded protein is CASSGTDSSGNTIYF. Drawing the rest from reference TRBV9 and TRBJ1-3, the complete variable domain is DSGVTQTPKHLITATGQRVTLRCSPRSGDLSVYWYQQSLDQGLQFLIQYYNGEERAKGNILERFSAQQFPDLHSELNLSSLELGDSALYFCASSGTDSSGNTIYFGEGSWLTVV.

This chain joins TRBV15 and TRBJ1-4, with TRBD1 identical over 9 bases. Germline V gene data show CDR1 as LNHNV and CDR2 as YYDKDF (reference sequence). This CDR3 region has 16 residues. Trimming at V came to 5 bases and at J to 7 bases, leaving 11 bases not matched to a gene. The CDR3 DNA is TGTGCCACCAGCGTGAACCGGGACAGGGTAGCTGAAAAACTGTTTTTT. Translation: CATSVNRDRVAEKLFF.

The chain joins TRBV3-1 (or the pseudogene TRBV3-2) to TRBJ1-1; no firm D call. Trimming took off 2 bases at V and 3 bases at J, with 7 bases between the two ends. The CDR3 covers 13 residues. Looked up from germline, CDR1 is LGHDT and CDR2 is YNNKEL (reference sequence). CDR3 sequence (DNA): TGTGCCAGCAGCCAATTCCGGCACACTGAAGCTTTCTTT. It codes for CASSQFRHTEAFF.

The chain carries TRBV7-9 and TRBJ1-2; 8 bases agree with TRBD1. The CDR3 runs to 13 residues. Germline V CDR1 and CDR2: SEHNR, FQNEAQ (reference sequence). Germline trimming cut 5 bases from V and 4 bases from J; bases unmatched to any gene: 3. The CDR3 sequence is CASSLDRVYGYTF. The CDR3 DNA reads TGTGCCAGCAGCCTGGACAGGGTCTATGGCTACACCTTC.

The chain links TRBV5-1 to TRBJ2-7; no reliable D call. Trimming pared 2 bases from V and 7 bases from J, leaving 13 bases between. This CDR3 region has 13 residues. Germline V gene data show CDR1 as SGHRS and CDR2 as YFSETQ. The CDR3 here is CASSFGSAQEQYF. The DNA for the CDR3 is TGCGCCAGCAGCTTCGGAAGCGCCCAGGAGCAGTACTTC. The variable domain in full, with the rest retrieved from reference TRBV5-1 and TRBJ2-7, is KAGVTQTPRYLIKTRGQQVTLSCSPISGHRSVSWYQQTPGQGLQFLFEYFSETQRNKGNFPGRFSGRQFSNSRSEMNVSTLELGDSALYLCASSFGSAQEQYFGPGTRLTVT.

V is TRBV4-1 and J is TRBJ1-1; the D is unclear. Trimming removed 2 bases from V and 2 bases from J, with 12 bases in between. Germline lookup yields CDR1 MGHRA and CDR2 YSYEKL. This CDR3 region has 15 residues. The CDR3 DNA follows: TGCGCCAGCAGCCAACCCCGCCGGGGTAACACTGAAGCTTTCTTT. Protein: CASSQPRRGNTEAFF.

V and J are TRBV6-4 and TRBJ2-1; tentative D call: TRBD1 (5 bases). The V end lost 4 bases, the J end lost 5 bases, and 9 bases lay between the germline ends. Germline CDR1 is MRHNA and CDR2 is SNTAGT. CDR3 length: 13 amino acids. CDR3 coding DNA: TGTGCCAGCAGTGGAACGGACAACAATGAGCAGTTCTTC. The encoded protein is CASSGTDNNEQFF.

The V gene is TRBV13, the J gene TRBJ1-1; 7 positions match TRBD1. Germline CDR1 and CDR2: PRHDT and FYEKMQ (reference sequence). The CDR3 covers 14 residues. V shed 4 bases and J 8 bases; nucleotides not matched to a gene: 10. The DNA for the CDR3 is TGTGCCAGCAGCTCAGGGGGAGACCGAGACGAAGCTTTCTTT. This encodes CASSSGGDRDEAFF.

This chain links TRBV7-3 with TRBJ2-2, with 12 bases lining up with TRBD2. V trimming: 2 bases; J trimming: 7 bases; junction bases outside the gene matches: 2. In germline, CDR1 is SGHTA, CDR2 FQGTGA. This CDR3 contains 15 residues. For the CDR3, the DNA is TGTGCCAGCAGCTTAGGGACTAGCGGGCACGGGGAGCTGTTTTTT. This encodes CASSLGTSGHGELFF.

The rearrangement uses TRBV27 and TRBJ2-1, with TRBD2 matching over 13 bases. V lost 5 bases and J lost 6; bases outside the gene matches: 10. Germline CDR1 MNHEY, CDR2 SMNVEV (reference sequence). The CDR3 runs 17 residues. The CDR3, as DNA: TGTGCCAGCAGTCGGCGTCCGGGACTAGCGGGATCCAATGAGCAGTTCTTC. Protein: CASSRRPGLAGSNEQFF.

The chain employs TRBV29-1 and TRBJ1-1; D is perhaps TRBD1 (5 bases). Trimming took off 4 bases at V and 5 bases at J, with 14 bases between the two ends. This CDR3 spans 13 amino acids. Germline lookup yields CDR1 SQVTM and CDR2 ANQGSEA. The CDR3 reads CSVVKGMWTEAFF. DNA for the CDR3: TGCAGCGTTGTAAAGGGGATGTGGACTGAAGCTTTCTTT.

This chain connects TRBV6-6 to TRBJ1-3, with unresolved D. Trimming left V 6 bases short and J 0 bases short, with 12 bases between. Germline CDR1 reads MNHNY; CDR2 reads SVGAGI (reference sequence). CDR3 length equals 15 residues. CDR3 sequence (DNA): TGTGCCAGCAGACCCCCCGGGAACTCTGGAAACACCATATATTTT. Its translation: CASRPPGNSGNTIYF.

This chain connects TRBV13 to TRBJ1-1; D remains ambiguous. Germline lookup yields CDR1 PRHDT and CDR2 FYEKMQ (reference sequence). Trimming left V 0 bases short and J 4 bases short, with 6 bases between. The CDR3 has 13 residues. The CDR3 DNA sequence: TGTGCCAGCAGCTTAGGCCGGGGCACTGAAGCTTTCTTT. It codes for CASSLGRGTEAFF.

The CDR3 is CASSTSGNTIYF. In DNA, the CDR3 is TGTGCCAGCAGTACGTCTGGAAACACCATATATTTT. The chain uses TRBV28 and TRBJ1-3; the D is unclear. CDR3 length equals 12 residues. The germline gives CDR1 MDHEN, CDR2 SYDVKM. Trimming left V 5 bases short and J 1 base short, with 3 bases between.

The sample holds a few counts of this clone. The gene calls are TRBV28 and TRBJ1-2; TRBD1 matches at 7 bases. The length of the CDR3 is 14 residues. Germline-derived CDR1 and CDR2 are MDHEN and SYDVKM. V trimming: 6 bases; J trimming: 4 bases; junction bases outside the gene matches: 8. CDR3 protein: CASRELGGGYGYTF. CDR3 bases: TGTGCCAGCAGGGAATTAGGGGGCGGCTATGGCTACACCTTC.

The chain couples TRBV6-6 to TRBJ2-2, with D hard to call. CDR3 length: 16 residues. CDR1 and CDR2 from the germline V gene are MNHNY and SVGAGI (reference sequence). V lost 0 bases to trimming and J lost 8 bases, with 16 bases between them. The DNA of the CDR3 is TGTGCCAGCAGTTACTCGAGTCAGGAGAGGTGGGGGGAGCTGTTTTTT. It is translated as CASSYSSQERWGELFF.

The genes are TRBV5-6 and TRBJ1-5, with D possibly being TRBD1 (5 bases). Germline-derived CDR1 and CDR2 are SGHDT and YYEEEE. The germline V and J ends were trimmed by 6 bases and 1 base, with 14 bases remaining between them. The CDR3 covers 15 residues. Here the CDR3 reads CASNAAGGSNQPQHF. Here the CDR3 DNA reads TGTGCCAGCAACGCTGCGGGGGGAAGCAATCAGCCCCAGCATTTT.

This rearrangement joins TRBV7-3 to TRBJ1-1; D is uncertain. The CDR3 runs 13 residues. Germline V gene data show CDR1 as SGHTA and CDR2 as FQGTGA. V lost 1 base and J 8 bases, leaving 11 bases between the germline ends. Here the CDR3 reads CASSLNRDGEAFF. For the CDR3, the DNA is TGTGCCAGCAGCTTAAATCGAGATGGGGAAGCTTTCTTT.

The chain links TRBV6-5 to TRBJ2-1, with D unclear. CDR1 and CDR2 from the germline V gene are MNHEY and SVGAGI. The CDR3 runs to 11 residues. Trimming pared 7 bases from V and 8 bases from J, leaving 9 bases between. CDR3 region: CASTKLHEQFF. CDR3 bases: TGTGCCAGCACCAAACTACATGAGCAGTTCTTC.

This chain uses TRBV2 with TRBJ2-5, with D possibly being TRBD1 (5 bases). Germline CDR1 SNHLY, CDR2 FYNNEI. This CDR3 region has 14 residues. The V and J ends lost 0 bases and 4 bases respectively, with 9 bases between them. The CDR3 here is CASSEAPGRETQYF. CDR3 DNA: TGTGCCAGCAGTGAAGCTCCAGGGCGAGAGACCCAGTACTTC.